This T cell receptor beta chain was sequenced in a study of OX40 agonist ivuxolimab in advanced cancers. Study details: Earlier anti-PD-1, anti-PD-L1 or anti-CTLA-4 therapy was permitted; 30% to 45% had received some.

The J segment lost 4 bases and the V segment lost 11 bases, leaving 11 bases of the junction unmatched. The CDR3 totals 14 residues. From germline, CDR1 is ENHRY and CDR2 SYGVKD. Study-level results: Compared with CD4+, CD8+ T cells on average had more expanded clones.

Autoimmune disease history or systemic immunosuppression disqualified patients. Clones were sequenced by immunoSEQ multiplex PCR, and TCRdb holds only the in-frame ones, with some missing. In the table there are roughly 45,000 clones, about 86% of which are singletons. Remarks on this clone: Its antigen is unknown.

The material sequenced was CD4+ or CD8+ T cells sorted from blood, taken in a trial of the OX40 agonist ivuxolimab. The TCR comes from an adult with an advanced solid tumor such as melanoma, head and neck, liver or kidney cancer. This chain connects TRBV10-3 to TRBJ2-3, with TRBD1 matching 8 bases. As DNA, the CDR3 is TGTGCCTCAAAGACAGGGGAGGTTGCAGATACGCAGTATTTT. Its translation is CASKTGEVADTQYF.